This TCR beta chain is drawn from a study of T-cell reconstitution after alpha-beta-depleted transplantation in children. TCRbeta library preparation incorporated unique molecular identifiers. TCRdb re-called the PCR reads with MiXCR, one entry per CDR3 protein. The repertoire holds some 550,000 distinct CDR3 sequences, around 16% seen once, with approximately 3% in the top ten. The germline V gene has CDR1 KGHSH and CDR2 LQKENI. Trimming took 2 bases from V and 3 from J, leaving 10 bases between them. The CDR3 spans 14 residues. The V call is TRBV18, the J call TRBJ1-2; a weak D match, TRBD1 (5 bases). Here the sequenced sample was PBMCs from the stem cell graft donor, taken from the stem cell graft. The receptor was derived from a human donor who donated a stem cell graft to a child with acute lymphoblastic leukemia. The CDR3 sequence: CASSPAGTDYGYTF. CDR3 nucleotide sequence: TGTGCCAGCTCACCAGCGGGGACTGACTATGGCTACACCTTC. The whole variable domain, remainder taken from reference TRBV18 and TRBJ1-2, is NAGVMQNPRHLVRRRGQEARLRCSPMKGHSHVYWYRQLPEEGLKFMVYLQKENIIDESGMPKERFSAEFPKEGPSILRIQQVVRGDSAAYFCASSPAGTDYGYTFGSGTRLTVV.